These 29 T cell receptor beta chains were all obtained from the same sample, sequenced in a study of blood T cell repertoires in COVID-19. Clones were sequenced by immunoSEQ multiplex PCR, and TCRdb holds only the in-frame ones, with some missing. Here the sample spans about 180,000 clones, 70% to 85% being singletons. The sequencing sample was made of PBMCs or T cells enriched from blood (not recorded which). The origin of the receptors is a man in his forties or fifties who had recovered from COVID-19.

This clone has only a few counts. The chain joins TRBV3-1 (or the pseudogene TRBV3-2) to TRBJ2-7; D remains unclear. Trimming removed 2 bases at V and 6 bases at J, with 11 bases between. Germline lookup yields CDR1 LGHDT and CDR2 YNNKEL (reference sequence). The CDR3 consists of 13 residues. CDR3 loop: CASSQLNFGEQYF. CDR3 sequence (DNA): TGTGCCAGCAGCCAATTAAACTTTGGCGAGCAGTACTTC.

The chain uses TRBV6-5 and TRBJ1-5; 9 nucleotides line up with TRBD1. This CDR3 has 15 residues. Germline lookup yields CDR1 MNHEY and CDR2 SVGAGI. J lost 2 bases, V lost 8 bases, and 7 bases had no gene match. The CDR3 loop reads CASPDRGWGNQPQHF. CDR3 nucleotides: TGTGCCAGCCCGGACAGGGGTTGGGGCAATCAGCCCCAGCATTTT.

CDR3 sequence reads: CASTPEAGGNSPLHF. The CDR3 coding sequence is TGTGCCAGCACCCCGGAGGCAGGGGGAAATTCACCCCTCCACTTT. This chain joins TRBV2 and TRBJ1-6, with 7 bases lining up with TRBD1. The CDR3 covers 15 residues. Germline V gene lookup returns CDR1 SNHLY and CDR2 FYNNEI. J gave up 7 bases and V 7 bases, and 10 bases lay outside the gene matches.

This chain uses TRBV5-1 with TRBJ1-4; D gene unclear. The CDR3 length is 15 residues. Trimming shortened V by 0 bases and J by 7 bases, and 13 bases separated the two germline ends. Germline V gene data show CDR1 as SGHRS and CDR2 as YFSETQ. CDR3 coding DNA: TGCGCCAGCAGCTTGGTAACGGGGATCGGTGAAAAACTGTTTTTT. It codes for CASSLVTGIGEKLFF.

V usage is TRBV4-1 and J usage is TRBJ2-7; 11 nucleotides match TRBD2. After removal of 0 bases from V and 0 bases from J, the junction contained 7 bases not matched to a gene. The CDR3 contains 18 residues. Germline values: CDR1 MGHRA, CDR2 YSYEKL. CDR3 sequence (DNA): TGCGCCAGCAGCCAAGATTCTAGCGGGGGGCTATACTCCTACGAGCAGTACTTC. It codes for CASSQDSSGGLYSYEQYF.

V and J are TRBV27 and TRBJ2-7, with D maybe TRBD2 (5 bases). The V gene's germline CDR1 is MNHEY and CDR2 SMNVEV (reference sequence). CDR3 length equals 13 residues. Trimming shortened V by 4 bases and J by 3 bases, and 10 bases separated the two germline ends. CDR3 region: CASSSPDFYEQYF. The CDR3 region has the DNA TGTGCCAGCAGTTCCCCGGACTTCTACGAGCAGTACTTC.

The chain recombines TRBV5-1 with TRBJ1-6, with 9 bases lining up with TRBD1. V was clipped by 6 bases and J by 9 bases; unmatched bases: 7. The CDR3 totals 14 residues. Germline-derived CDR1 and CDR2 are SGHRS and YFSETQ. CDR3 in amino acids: CASTTVTGGSPLHF. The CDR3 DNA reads TGCGCCAGCACCACGGTGACAGGGGGTTCACCCCTCCACTTT.

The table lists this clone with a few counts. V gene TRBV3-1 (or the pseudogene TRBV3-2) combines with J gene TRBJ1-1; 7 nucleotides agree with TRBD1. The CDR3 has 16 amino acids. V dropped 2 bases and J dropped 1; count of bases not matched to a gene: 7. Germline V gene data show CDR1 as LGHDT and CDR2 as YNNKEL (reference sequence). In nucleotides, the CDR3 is TGTGCCAGCAGCCAATCGGGACAGTTAGCGAACACTGAAGCTTTCTTT. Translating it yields CASSQSGQLANTEAFF.

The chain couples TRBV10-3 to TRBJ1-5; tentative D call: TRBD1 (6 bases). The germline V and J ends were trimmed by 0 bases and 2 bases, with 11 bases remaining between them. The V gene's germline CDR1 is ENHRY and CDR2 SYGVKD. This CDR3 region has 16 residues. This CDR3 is CAISESRGSGNQPQHF. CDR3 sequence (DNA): TGTGCCATCAGTGAGTCGAGGGGGTCAGGCAATCAGCCCCAGCATTTT.

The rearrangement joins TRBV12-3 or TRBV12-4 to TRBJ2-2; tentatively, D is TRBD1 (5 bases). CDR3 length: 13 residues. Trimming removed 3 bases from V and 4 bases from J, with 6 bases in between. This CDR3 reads CASSLGPTGELFF. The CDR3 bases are TGTGCCAGCAGTTTGGGGCCCACCGGGGAGCTGTTTTTT.

CDR3 amino acids: CASSLSGTGYGAFF. The CDR3 region has the DNA TGTGCCAGCAGCTTGAGTGGGACAGGGTATGGGGCTTTCTTT. The J gene is TRBJ1-1, the V gene TRBV5-4; 9 nucleotides agree with TRBD1. The CDR3 is made up of 14 amino acids. Germline loops: CDR1 SGHNT, CDR2 YYREEE (reference sequence). The ends lost 1 base at V and 11 bases at J; junction bases unmatched: 9.

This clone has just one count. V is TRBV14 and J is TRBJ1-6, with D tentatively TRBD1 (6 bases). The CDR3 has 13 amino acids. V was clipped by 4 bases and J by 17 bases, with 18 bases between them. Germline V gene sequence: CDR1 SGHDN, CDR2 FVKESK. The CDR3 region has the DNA TGTGCCAGCAGCCTCGGACCAGGGGTTTCTGTCCACTTT. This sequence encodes CASSLGPGVSVHF.

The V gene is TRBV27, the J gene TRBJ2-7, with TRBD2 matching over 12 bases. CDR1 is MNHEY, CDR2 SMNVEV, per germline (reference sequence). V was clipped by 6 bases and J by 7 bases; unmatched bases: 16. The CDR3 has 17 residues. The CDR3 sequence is CASRGLGLAGPTGEQYF. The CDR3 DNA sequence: TGTGCCAGCAGGGGCCTGGGACTAGCGGGCCCTACAGGGGAGCAGTACTTC.

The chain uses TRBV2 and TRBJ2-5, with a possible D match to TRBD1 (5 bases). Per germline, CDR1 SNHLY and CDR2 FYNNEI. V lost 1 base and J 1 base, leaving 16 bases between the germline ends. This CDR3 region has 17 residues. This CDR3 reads CASSEDGQGVFQETQYF. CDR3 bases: TGTGCCAGCAGTGAAGATGGTCAGGGCGTTTTCCAAGAGACCCAGTACTTC. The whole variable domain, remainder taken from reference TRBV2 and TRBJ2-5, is EPEVTQTPSHQVTQMGQEVILRCVPISNHLYFYWYRQILGQKVEFLVSFYNNEISEKSEIFDDQFSVERPDGSNFTLKIRSTKLEDSAMYFCASSEDGQGVFQETQYFGPGTRLLVL.

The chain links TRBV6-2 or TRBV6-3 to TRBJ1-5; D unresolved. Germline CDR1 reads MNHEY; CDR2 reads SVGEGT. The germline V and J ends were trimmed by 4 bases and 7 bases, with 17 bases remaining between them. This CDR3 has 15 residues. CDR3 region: CASSSPGLLGQPQHF. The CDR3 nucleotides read TGTGCCAGCAGTTCCCCCGGACTTCTAGGCCAGCCCCAGCATTTT.

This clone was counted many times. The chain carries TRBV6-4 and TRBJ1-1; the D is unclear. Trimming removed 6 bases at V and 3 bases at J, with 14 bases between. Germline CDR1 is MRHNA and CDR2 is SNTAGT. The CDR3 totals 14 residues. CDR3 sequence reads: CASRSLFGDTEAFF. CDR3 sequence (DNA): TGTGCCAGCAGATCACTCTTTGGAGACACTGAAGCTTTCTTT.

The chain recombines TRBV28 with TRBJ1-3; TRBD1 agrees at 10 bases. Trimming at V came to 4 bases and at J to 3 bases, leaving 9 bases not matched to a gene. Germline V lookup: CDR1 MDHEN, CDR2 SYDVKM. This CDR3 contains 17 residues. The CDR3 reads CASSYGRQGALGNTIYF. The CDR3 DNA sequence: TGTGCCAGCAGTTATGGGAGACAGGGGGCGCTTGGAAACACCATATATTTT. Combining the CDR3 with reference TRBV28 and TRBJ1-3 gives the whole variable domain DVKVTQSSRYLVKRTGEKVFLECVQDMDHENMFWYRQDPGLGLRLIYFSYDVKMKEKGDIPEGYSVSREKKERFSLILESASTNQTSMYLCASSYGRQGALGNTIYFGEGSWLTVV.

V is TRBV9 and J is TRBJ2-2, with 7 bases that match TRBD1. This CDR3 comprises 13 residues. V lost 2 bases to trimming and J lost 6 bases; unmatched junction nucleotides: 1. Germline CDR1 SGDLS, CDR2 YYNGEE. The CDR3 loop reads CASSVTGAGELFF. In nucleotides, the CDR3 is TGTGCCAGCAGCGTCACAGGGGCCGGGGAGCTGTTTTTT.

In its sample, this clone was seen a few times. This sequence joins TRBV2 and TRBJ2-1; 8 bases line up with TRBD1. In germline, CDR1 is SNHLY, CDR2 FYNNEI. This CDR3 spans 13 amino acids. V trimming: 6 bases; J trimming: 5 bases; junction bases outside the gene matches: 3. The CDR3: CASRGTGDNEQFF. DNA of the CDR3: TGTGCCAGCAGGGGGACAGGCGACAATGAGCAGTTCTTC. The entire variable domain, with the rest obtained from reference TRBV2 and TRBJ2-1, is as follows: EPEVTQTPSHQVTQMGQEVILRCVPISNHLYFYWYRQILGQKVEFLVSFYNNEISEKSEIFDDQFSVERPDGSNFTLKIRSTKLEDSAMYFCASRGTGDNEQFFGPGTRLTVL.

As DNA, the CDR3 is TGTGCCAGCAGCTTGGGCTTAAGAGGTCCTCACAGGGGGGAGACCCAGTACTTC. Residues: CASSLGLRGPHRGETQYF. The chain combines TRBV5-6 with TRBJ2-5, with TRBD1 matching over 8 bases. V lost 0 bases and J lost 5; bases outside the gene matches: 15. The CDR3 has 18 amino acids. Germline V gives CDR1 SGHDT, CDR2 YYEEEE.

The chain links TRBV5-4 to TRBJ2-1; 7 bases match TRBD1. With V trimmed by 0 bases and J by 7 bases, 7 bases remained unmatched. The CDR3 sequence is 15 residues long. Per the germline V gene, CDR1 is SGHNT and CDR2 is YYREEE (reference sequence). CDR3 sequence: CASSLEVVQGNEQFF. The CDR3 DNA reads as TGTGCCAGCAGCTTGGAGGTCGTACAGGGGAATGAGCAGTTCTTC.

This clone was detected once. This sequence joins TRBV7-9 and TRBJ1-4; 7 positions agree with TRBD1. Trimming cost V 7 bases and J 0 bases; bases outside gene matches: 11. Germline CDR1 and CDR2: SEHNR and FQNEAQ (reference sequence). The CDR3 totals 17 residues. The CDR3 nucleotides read TGTGCCAGCAACCAACGACAGGGAACCTCAACTAATGAAAAACTGTTTTTT. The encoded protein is CASNQRQGTSTNEKLFF.

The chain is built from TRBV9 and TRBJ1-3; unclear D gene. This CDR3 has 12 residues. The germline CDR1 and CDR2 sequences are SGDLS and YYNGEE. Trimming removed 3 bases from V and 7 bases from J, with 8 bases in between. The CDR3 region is CASSGTTNTIYF. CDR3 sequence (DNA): TGTGCCAGCAGCGGTACTACCAACACCATATATTTT.

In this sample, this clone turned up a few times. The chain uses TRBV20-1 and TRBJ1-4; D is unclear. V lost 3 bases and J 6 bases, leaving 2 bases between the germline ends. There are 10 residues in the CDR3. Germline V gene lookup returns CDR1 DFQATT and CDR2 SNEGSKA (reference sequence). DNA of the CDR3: TGCAGTGCTAGCGATGAAAAACTGTTTTTT. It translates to CSASDEKLFF.

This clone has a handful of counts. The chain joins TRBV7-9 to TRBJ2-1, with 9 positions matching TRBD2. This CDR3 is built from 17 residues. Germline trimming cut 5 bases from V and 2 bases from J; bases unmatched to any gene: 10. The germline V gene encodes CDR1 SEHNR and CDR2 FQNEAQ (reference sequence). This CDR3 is CASSPLTAGGPYNEQFF. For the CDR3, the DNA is TGTGCCAGCAGCCCCCTGACAGCGGGGGGTCCCTACAATGAGCAGTTCTTC.

The CDR3 loop is CASSESGRVNEQYF. In DNA form, the CDR3 reads TGCGCCAGCAGTGAGTCGGGCAGGGTGAACGAGCAGTACTTC. V and J are TRBV10-1 and TRBJ2-7, with D perhaps TRBD1 (5 bases). The germline gives CDR1 WNHNN, CDR2 SYGVQD (reference sequence). V was shortened by 0 bases and J by 5 bases, with 11 bases between the two germline ends. This CDR3 is built from 14 residues.

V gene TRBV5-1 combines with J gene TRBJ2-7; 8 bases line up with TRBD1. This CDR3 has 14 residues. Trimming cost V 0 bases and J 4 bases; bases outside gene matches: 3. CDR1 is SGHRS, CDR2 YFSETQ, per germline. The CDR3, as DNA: TGCGCCAGCAGCTTGGCGGGACAGGAATACGAGCAGTACTTC. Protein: CASSLAGQEYEQYF.

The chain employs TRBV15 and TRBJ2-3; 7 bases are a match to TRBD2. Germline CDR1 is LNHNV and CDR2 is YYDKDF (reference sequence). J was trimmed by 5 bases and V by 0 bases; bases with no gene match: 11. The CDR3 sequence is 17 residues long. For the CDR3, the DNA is TGTGCCACCAGCAGAGATCAACCCCCGGGGGGACGAGATACGCAGTATTTT. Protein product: CATSRDQPPGGRDTQYF.

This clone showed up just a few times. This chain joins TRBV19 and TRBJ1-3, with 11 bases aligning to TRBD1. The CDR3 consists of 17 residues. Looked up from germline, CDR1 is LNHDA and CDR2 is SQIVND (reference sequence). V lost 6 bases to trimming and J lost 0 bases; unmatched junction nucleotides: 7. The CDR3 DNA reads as TGTGCCAGTAGGCCGGGACAGGGGGAGTACTCTGGAAACACCATATATTTT. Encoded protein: CASRPGQGEYSGNTIYF.